This T cell receptor beta chain is from a study of T cell responses to AZD1222 COVID-19 vaccine. Profiling relied on immunoSEQ multiplex PCR, and the TCRdb table lists in-frame clones only, not all of them. The sample carries roughly 190,000 clones, 80% to 95% recorded once. This clone has a single count. This material consisted of peripheral blood, taken on day 0 of AZD1222 vaccination. This clonotype was sampled from an adult in good health.

The CDR3: CASGGYRGSGNTIYF. CDR3 bases: TGTGCCAGCGGTGGGTACAGGGGAAGTGGAAACACCATATATTTT. The V call is TRBV2, the J call TRBJ1-3; 7 bases are shared with TRBD1. Germline V gene sequence: CDR1 SNHLY, CDR2 FYNNEI. V lost 8 bases, J lost 3 bases, and 10 bases stayed unmatched. The CDR3 spans 15 residues. Looking up the rest from reference TRBV2 and TRBJ1-3 gives the full variable domain: EPEVTQTPSHQVTQMGQEVILRCVPISNHLYFYWYRQILGQKVEFLVSFYNNEISEKSEIFDDQFSVERPDGSNFTLKIRSTKLEDSAMYFCASGGYRGSGNTIYFGEGSWLTVV.